This T cell receptor beta chain was sequenced during a study of PD-1 blockade in classical Hodgkin lymphoma. The wider study: With a 2-week interval, patients received intravenous nivolumab at 3 mg/kg.

Regarding the study as a whole: Baseline diversity was lower in partial responders and progressors than complete responders.

The CDR3 has 15 amino acids. V shed 10 bases and J 0 bases; nucleotides not matched to a gene: 6. The germline CDR1 and CDR2 sequences are MNHNY and SVGAGI (reference sequence). There was relapse after autologous stem cell transplantation in every patient, and there was variation in brentuximab vedotin exposure. Sequencing was performed with immunoSEQ multiplex PCR; in TCRdb, only in-frame clones are kept and a portion is missing. This table has about 98,000 clones, around 90% appearing once. A note on this clone: Antigen: not known.

This clonotype originated in a human donor with classical Hodgkin lymphoma. The chain joins TRBV6-6 to TRBJ2-6, with 7 bases identical to TRBD1. Material: peripheral blood mononuclear cells (PBMCs), obtained at baseline. CDR3 in amino acids: CATGTASSGANVLTF. DNA for the CDR3: TGTGCCACCGGGACAGCTTCCTCTGGGGCCAACGTCCTGACTTTC.